This entry describes one T cell receptor beta chain. Looked up from germline, CDR1 is SGHRS and CDR2 is YFSETQ. The CDR3 sequence is 18 residues long. The ends lost 0 bases at V and 5 bases at J; junction bases unmatched: 7. Libraries were prepared by immunoSEQ multiplex PCR; TCRdb keeps only in-frame clonotypes and omits some of them. This repertoire shows over 50,000 clones, roughly 88% found once; its top ten account for approximately 4.3%. These data belong to a study of blood T cell repertoires in COVID-19. The chain recombines TRBV5-1 with TRBJ2-6, with 11 bases aligning to TRBD1. The sample taken for sequencing was peripheral blood. The clonotype was recovered from a human donor in a cohort sampled during active COVID-19. The CDR3: CASSLAGTGGRRANVLTF. In DNA, the CDR3 is TGCGCCAGCAGCTTGGCCGGGACAGGGGGAAGGAGGGCCAACGTCCTGACTTTC.